Listed below are T cell receptor beta chains from one sample, sequenced in a study of CD8 T cells in ankylosing spondylitis. TCRdb re-called the 5' RACE reads with MiXCR, one entry per CDR3 protein. The table records some 270,000 distinct CDR3 sequences, roughly 18% of them present only once. The sample taken for sequencing was blood, either unsorted or a sorted T cell fraction (not recorded which). The receptor source for this set is a male donor with ankylosing spondylitis or in good health (not recorded which). Both conserved end residues are part of each CDR3. Each record gives: clone size, J gene, V gene, D gene, CDR3 protein, CDR3 DNA. A D gene is named only where the DNA matches it firmly. Clone size is shown for a subset of rows, as once, few, many or a class of expanded clone.

abundance: .
j_gene: TRBJ2-1
v_gene: TRBV2
d_gene: TRBD2
CDR3aa: CASHPGDSGHNEQFF
CDR3nt: TGTGCCAGCCATCCCGGTGATAGCGGGCACAATGAGCAGTTCTTC

abundance: .
j_gene: TRBJ1-1
v_gene: TRBV5-1
d_gene: .
CDR3aa: CASTKGLQDTEAFF
CDR3nt: TGCGCCAGCACCAAAGGGCTACAGGACACTGAAGCTTTCTTT

abundance: few
j_gene: TRBJ1-5
v_gene: TRBV6-2/TRBV6-3
d_gene: .
CDR3aa: CASSYVQGSNQPQHF
CDR3nt: TGTGCCAGCAGTTACGTGCAGGGTTCAAATCAGCCCCAGCATTTT

abundance: many
j_gene: TRBJ2-1
v_gene: TRBV6-1
d_gene: .
CDR3aa: CASSRGGGSYNEQFF
CDR3nt: TGTGCCAGCAGCCGCGGGGGCGGCTCCTACAATGAGCAGTTCTTC

abundance: few
j_gene: TRBJ2-7
v_gene: TRBV6-1
d_gene: .
CDR3aa: CASTVDHFPSNEQYF
CDR3nt: TGTGCCAGCACTGTAGACCATTTCCCTTCGAACGAGCAGTACTTC

abundance: .
j_gene: TRBJ1-2
v_gene: TRBV7-9
d_gene: .
CDR3aa: CASSSGHSPPLYGYTF
CDR3nt: TGTGCCAGCAGCTCGGGCCACTCCCCCCCCCTCTATGGCTACACCTTC

abundance: many
j_gene: TRBJ2-1
v_gene: TRBV4-2
d_gene: TRBD2
CDR3aa: CASLSGSGNEQFF
CDR3nt: TGTGCCAGCCTTAGCGGGAGTGGCAATGAGCAGTTCTTC

abundance: few
j_gene: TRBJ2-3
v_gene: TRBV10-3
d_gene: TRBD1
CDR3aa: CAIRTDRGGTDTQYF
CDR3nt: TGTGCCATCAGGACTGACAGGGGCGGCACAGATACGCAGTATTTT

abundance: .
j_gene: TRBJ2-5
v_gene: TRBV20-1
d_gene: TRBD2
CDR3aa: CSARLAGGETQYF
CDR3nt: TGCAGTGCTAGATTAGCGGGAGGGGAGACCCAGTACTTC

abundance: few
j_gene: TRBJ2-7
v_gene: TRBV4-1
d_gene: TRBD2
CDR3aa: CASSARVTSESYEQYF
CDR3nt: TGCGCCAGCAGCGCCAGAGTTACTAGCGAGTCCTACGAGCAGTACTTC

abundance: .
j_gene: TRBJ2-5
v_gene: TRBV12-3/TRBV12-4
d_gene: TRBD2
CDR3aa: CATSPRLAGGGETQYF
CDR3nt: TGTGCCACCTCTCCTAGACTAGCGGGAGGAGGGGAGACCCAGTACTTC

abundance: few
j_gene: TRBJ2-5
v_gene: TRBV18
d_gene: .
CDR3aa: CASSEGGPYQETQYF
CDR3nt: TGTGCCAGCTCAGAGGGAGGCCCGTACCAAGAGACCCAGTACTTC

abundance: .
j_gene: TRBJ2-2
v_gene: TRBV4-1
d_gene: .
CDR3aa: CASSRRGASNTGELFF
CDR3nt: TGCGCCAGCAGCCGACGAGGGGCCTCGAACACCGGGGAGCTGTTTTTT

abundance: few
j_gene: TRBJ2-5
v_gene: TRBV4-3
d_gene: .
CDR3aa: CASSQDPDLQETQYF
CDR3nt: TGCGCCAGCAGCCAAGATCCGGATTTGCAAGAGACCCAGTACTTC

abundance: many
j_gene: TRBJ1-5
v_gene: TRBV12-3/TRBV12-4
d_gene: .
CDR3aa: CASSLAGGHQPQHF
CDR3nt: TGTGCCAGCAGTTTGGCCGGGGGGCATCAGCCCCAGCATTTT

abundance: .
j_gene: TRBJ2-1
v_gene: TRBV29-1
d_gene: TRBD1
CDR3aa: CSVEARDRSSYNEQFF
CDR3nt: TGCAGCGTTGAAGCCCGGGACAGGAGCTCCTACAATGAGCAGTTCTTC

abundance: few
j_gene: TRBJ2-1
v_gene: TRBV29-1
d_gene: .
CDR3aa: CSVEDLTNEQFF
CDR3nt: TGCAGCGTTGAGGACCTTACCAATGAGCAGTTCTTC

abundance: .
j_gene: TRBJ2-3
v_gene: TRBV29-1
d_gene: .
CDR3aa: CSVEYGAYTDTQYF
CDR3nt: TGCAGCGTTGAATACGGGGCCTATACAGATACGCAGTATTTT

abundance: few
j_gene: TRBJ2-7
v_gene: TRBV10-1
d_gene: .
CDR3aa: CASSDSLEQYF
CDR3nt: TGCGCCAGCAGTGATAGTCTGGAGCAGTACTTC

abundance: .
j_gene: TRBJ2-5
v_gene: TRBV12-3/TRBV12-4
d_gene: .
CDR3aa: CASSPRSQETQYF
CDR3nt: TGTGCCAGCAGCCCCCGTTCCCAAGAGACCCAGTACTTC

abundance: .
j_gene: TRBJ2-1
v_gene: TRBV11-2
d_gene: TRBD2
CDR3aa: CASSPRLAGGNEQFF
CDR3nt: TGTGCCAGCAGCCCTCGCCTAGCGGGTGGCAATGAGCAGTTCTTC

abundance: .
j_gene: TRBJ2-7
v_gene: TRBV5-1
d_gene: .
CDR3aa: CASSLVAGESEQYF
CDR3nt: TGCGCCAGCAGCTTGGTGGCAGGGGAGTCCGAGCAGTACTTC

abundance: few
j_gene: TRBJ2-1
v_gene: TRBV12-3/TRBV12-4
d_gene: TRBD2
CDR3aa: CASSLLAGVCGEQFF
CDR3nt: TGTGCCAGCAGTTTACTAGCGGGAGTATGCGGTGAGCAGTTCTTC

abundance: few
j_gene: TRBJ2-7
v_gene: TRBV15
d_gene: TRBD1
CDR3aa: CATSREQGAWYEQYF
CDR3nt: TGTGCCACCAGCAGAGAACAGGGGGCTTGGTACGAGCAGTACTTC

abundance: few
j_gene: TRBJ1-1
v_gene: TRBV4-1
d_gene: .
CDR3aa: CASSQGKTEAFF
CDR3nt: TGCGCCAGCAGCCAAGGAAAAACTGAAGCTTTCTTT

abundance: .
j_gene: TRBJ2-1
v_gene: TRBV6-2/TRBV6-3
d_gene: TRBD2
CDR3aa: CASEGLAYNEQFF
CDR3nt: TGTGCCAGCGAGGGACTAGCGTACAATGAGCAGTTCTTC

abundance: many
j_gene: TRBJ2-7
v_gene: TRBV9
d_gene: .
CDR3aa: CASSGGGTLGDEQYF
CDR3nt: TGTGCCAGCAGCGGAGGGGGGACCCTCGGGGACGAGCAGTACTTC

abundance: few
j_gene: TRBJ2-2
v_gene: TRBV20-1
d_gene: TRBD1
CDR3aa: CSAGTGNTGELFF
CDR3nt: TGCAGTGCTGGGACAGGGAACACCGGGGAGCTGTTTTTT

abundance: .
j_gene: TRBJ2-1
v_gene: TRBV5-6
d_gene: TRBD2
CDR3aa: CASSYDLLAAYNEQFF
CDR3nt: TGTGCCAGCAGCTACGACCTACTAGCGGCTTACAATGAGCAGTTCTTC

abundance: few
j_gene: TRBJ2-3
v_gene: TRBV4-1
d_gene: .
CDR3aa: CASSHSMGWGTDTQYF
CDR3nt: TGCGCCAGCAGCCACTCCATGGGGTGGGGCACAGATACGCAGTATTTT

abundance: .
j_gene: TRBJ2-7
v_gene: TRBV4-1
d_gene: TRBD1
CDR3aa: CASSQGDRALYEQYF
CDR3nt: TGCGCCAGCAGCCAAGGGGACAGGGCACTCTACGAGCAGTACTTC

abundance: .
j_gene: TRBJ2-7
v_gene: TRBV27
d_gene: .
CDR3aa: CASSLGNAAYEQYF
CDR3nt: TGTGCCAGCAGTTTAGGGAACGCGGCGTACGAGCAGTACTTC

abundance: few
j_gene: TRBJ2-5
v_gene: TRBV28
d_gene: .
CDR3aa: CASSFGPQETQYF
CDR3nt: TGTGCCAGCAGTTTCGGGCCTCAAGAGACCCAGTACTTC

abundance: medium-sized
j_gene: TRBJ2-1
v_gene: TRBV11-2
d_gene: .
CDR3aa: CASSLGMGANEQFF
CDR3nt: TGTGCCAGCAGCTTAGGGATGGGGGCCAATGAGCAGTTCTTC

abundance: few
j_gene: TRBJ2-1
v_gene: TRBV7-9
d_gene: TRBD2
CDR3aa: CASSLTSNSYNEQFF
CDR3nt: TGTGCCAGCAGCTTGACTAGCAATTCCTACAATGAGCAGTTCTTC

abundance: few
j_gene: TRBJ2-1
v_gene: TRBV25-1
d_gene: .
CDR3aa: CASSDSRTLDNEQFF
CDR3nt: TGTGCCAGCAGTGATTCTAGGACTCTGGATAATGAGCAGTTCTTC

abundance: .
j_gene: TRBJ2-3
v_gene: TRBV9
d_gene: TRBD2
CDR3aa: CASSVELAGMDTQYF
CDR3nt: TGTGCCAGCAGCGTAGAACTAGCGGGAATGGATACGCAGTATTTT